This record covers a single T cell receptor beta chain. The antigen is not known. This CDR3 is 14 amino acids long. From germline, CDR1 is SGHRS and CDR2 YFSETQ. V lost 0 bases and J lost 9, with 15 bases in between. This specimen belongs to a study of long-term antiretroviral therapy in people with HIV. Study-level results: Pre-ART expanded clones dominated the repertoire at every time point. HIV repertoires had narrower CDR3 length ranges than controls.

Sampling of each donor yielded at least one pre-ART PBMC sample and at least two post-ART PBMC samples. Prior to DNA extraction, the samples held about 1-11 million cryopreserved PBMC. Survey-level resolution applied to immunoSEQ assay v3.0. Data came from immunoSEQ multiplex PCR; TCRdb stores just in-frame clones and leaves some out. Of some 43,000 clones in the sample, approximately 89% were seen once. This clonotype originated in a woman aged 45-59 years with HIV. Source: unsorted PBMCs, taken 0.1 years before starting antiretroviral therapy. The chain carries TRBV5-1 and TRBJ1-2; no clear D gene. CDR3 coding DNA: TGCGCCAGCAGCTTGGGAGTATCCCCGGCGCGCTACACCTTC. This translates into CASSLGVSPARYTF.